Sequencing of this TCR beta chain was carried out in a study of blood T cell repertoires in COVID-19 (dated by TCRdb to the early 2020s). Concerning the study at large: The collaborator samples originated in the United States, Italy and Spain and spanned the acute and convalescent phases of COVID-19. The material from the prospective study consisted of cDNA or gDNA derived from T cells, B-cell-depleted T cells, or PBMCs. The repertoires were made available in a free public database intended to serve as a resource for research on the immune response to SARS-CoV-2. The dataset comprised deeply sampled blood TCRbeta repertoires from subjects exposed to, actively infected with, or recovered from COVID-19. Samples came from the ongoing ImmuneRACE study (first 160 participants) plus 1,254 subjects from 6 global collaborators. Nearly every sample came with metadata listing a de-identified subject ID, COVID-19 status, age in years and sex. HLA class I and class II types, where available, came from metadata supplied by the sample provider rather than from assay-based typing.

Of note for this clone: Which antigen it targets is not known. It has no much larger one-base neighbor in the sample; base qualities were not kept.

Trimming takes 6 bases off V and 5 bases off J; junction bases not matched to a gene: 5. From cysteine to phenylalanine, the CDR3 is 15 amino acids long. CDR3 DNA only is kept here, 45 bases in frame from base 1. Reading the germline V gene gives CDR1 MNHEY and CDR2 SVGAGI. TCRbeta CDR3 regions were amplified from genomic DNA by means of the immunoSEQ Assay, a bias-controlled multiplex PCR. As for the original processing: The number of nucleated cells in each sample was estimated from the amplification of reference gene primers within the assay. Sequence reads were collapsed and filtered to measure the absolute abundance of every unique TCRbeta CDR3 rearrangement. Productive Simpson clonality was computed per sample as the square root of Simpson's diversity index over productive rearrangements. Drawn from immuneACCESS, this table holds only the in-frame rearrangements with V and J called that TCRdb kept. Clones are partly lost; checked studies trace under half to an unresolved V gene and leave the rest unexplained. V, J and clone size were drawn from that table, and D and trimming were deduced from the DNA. Within this sample are 200,000 to 300,000 clones, with about 85% of them counted one time only. More than 6% of the sample is in the top ten clones.

The investigation overall reported the following: The amount of clinical and demographic metadata varied by source and participant and was provided uncurated.

Each collaborating institution followed its own protocols to collect whole blood in K2EDTA tubes. For TCRbeta analysis, collaborators shipped samples as frozen whole blood, isolated PBMCs, or DNA extracted from either of those sample types. The TCR sequence derives from a woman aged 60-75 years with active or convalescent COVID-19. The specimen sequenced was peripheral blood. The receptor chain draws on TRBV6-5 and TRBJ2-5, with 14 bases in between that match TRBD2. The CDR3 region has the sequence CASSDWTSGRETQYF. The DNA sequence reads TGTGCCAGCAGCGACTGGACTAGCGGGAGGGAGACCCAGTACTTC.